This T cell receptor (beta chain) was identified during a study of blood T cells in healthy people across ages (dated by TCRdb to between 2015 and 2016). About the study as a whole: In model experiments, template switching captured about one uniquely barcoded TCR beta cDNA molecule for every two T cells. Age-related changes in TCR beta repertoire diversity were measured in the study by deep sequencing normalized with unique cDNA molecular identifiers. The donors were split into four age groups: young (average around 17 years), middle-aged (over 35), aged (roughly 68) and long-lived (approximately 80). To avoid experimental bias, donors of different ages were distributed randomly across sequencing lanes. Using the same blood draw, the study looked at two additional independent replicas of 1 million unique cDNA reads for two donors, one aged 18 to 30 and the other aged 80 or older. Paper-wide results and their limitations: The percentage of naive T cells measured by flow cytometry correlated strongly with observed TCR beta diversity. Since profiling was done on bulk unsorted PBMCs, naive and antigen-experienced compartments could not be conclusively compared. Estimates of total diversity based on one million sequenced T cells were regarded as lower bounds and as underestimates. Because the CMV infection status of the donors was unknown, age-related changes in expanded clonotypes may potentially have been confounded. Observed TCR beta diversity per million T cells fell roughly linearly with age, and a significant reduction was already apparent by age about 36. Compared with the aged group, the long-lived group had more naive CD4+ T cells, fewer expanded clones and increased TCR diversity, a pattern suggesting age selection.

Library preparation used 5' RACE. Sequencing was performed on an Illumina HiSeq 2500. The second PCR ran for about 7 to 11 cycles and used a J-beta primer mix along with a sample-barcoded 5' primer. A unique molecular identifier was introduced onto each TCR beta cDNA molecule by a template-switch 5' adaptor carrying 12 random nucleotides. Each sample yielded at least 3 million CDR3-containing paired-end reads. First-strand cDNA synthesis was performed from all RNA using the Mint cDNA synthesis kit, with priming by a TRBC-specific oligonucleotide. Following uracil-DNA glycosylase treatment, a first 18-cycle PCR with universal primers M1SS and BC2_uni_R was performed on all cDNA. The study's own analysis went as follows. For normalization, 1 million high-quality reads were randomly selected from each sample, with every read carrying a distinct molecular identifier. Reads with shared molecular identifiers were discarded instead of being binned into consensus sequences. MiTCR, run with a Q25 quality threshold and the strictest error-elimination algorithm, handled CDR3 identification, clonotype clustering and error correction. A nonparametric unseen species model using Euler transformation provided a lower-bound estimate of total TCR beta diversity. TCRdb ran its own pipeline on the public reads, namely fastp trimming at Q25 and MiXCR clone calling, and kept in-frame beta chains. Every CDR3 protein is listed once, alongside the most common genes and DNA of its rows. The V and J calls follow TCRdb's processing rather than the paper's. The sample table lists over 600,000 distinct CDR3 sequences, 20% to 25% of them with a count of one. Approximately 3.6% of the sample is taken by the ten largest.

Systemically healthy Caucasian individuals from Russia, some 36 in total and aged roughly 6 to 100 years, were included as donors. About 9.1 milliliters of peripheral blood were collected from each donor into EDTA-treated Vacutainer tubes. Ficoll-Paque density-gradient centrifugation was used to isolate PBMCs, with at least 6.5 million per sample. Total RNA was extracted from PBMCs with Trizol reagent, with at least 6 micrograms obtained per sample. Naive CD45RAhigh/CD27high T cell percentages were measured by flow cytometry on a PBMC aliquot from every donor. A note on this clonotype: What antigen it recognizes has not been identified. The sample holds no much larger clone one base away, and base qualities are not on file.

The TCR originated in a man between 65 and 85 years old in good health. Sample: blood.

CDR3 protein: CASSSRPGTGVSYNEQFF. The DNA is as follows: TGTGCCAGCAGCTCGAGACCCGGGACAGGGGTATCCTACAATGAGCAGTTCTTC. Rearrangement joined TRBV7-3 to TRBJ2-1, and 10 junction bases match TRBD1. The CDR1 and CDR2 encoded by the germline V gene are SGHTA and FQGTGA. Reading from cysteine to phenylalanine, the CDR3 counts 18 amino acids. The read is trimmed to its CDR3 DNA, 54 bases read in frame from base 1. Germline trimming amounts to 4 bases on V and 1 base on J, with 10 as the count of junction bases outside the gene matches.